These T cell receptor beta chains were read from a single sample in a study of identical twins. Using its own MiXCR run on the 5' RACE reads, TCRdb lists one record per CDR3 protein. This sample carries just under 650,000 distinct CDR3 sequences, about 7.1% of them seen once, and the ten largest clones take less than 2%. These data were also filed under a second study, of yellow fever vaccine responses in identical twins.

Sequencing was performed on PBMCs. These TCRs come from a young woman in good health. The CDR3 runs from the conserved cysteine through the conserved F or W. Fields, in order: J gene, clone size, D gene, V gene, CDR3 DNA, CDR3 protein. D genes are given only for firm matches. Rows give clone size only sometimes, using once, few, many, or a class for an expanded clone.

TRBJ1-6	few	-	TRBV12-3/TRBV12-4	TGTGCCAGCAGTTTTTTAGTGGATAATTCACCCCTCCACTTT	CASSFLVDNSPLHF
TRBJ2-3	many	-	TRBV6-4	TGTGCCAGCAGTGTGGCAGGGACAGATACGCAGTATTTT	CASSVAGTDTQYF
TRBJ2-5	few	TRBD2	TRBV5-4	TGTGCCAGCAGCTTGGTGGCGGGACTAGCGGGGGTCCAAGAGACCCAGTACTTC	CASSLVAGLAGVQETQYF
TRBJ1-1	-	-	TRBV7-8	TGTGCCAGCAGCCGAAGGGGAGGCGCCCCTATGAACACTGAAGCTTTCTTT	CASSRRGGAPMNTEAFF
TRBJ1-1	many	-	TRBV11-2	TGTGCCAGCAGTATGGGGCCGAACACTGAAGCTTTCTTT	CASSMGPNTEAFF
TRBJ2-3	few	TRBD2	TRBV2	TGTGCCAGCAGTGAGCGGGAGGGCACAGATACGCAGTATTTT	CASSEREGTDTQYF
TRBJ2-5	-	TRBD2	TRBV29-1	TGCAGCGTGTGGGGTCTAGCGGGGGAGGTCACACAGACCCAGTACTTC	CSVWGLAGEVTQTQYF
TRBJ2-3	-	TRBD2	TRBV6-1	TGTGCCAGCAGACTCCCGGGACTAGCGGGAGGGGGCACAGATACGCAGTATTTT	CASRLPGLAGGGTDTQYF
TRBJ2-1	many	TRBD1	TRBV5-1	TGCGCCAGCAGCACGAACGACAGGGCCAACAATGAGCAGTTCTTC	CASSTNDRANNEQFF
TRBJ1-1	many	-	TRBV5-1	TGCGCCAGCAGCTTTGAGGGCGGGACCACTGAAGCTTTCTTT	CASSFEGGTTEAFF
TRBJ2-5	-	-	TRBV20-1	TGCAGTGCCACAATTCCGGGGGCTGGGTGGGAGACCCAGTACTTC	CSATIPGAGWETQYF
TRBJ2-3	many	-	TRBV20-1	TGCAGTGCTATTCCCGCTAGCACAGATACGCAGTATTTT	CSAIPASTDTQYF
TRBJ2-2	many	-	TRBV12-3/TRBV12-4	TGTGCCAGCAGTTTGGGATCAAGTGCCGGGGAGCTGTTTTTT	CASSLGSSAGELFF
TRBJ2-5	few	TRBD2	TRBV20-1	TGCAGTGCTAGAGATAGGTCTAGCGGGAGATGGGAGACCCAGTACTTC	CSARDRSSGRWETQYF
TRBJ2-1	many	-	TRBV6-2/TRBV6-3	TGTGCCAGCAGTTGGGCTAGAACGGGAGAGGTCAATGAGCAGTTCTTC	CASSWARTGEVNEQFF
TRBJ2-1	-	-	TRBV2	TGTGCCCTAAGGGGGGGTTCCTACAAAGAGCAGTTCTTC	CALRGGSYKEQFF
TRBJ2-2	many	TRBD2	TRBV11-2	TGTGCCAGCAACAGCGGGGGGACTTTAAACACCGGGGAGCTGTTTTTT	CASNSGGTLNTGELFF
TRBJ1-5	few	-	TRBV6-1	TGTGCCAGCCTGGATGATGGGGCGGTCAACCAGCCCCAGCATTTT	CASLDDGAVNQPQHF
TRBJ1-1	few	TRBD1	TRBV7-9	TGTGCCAGCAGCTTACACCCGACAGGGTCGACTGAAGCTTTCTTT	CASSLHPTGSTEAFF
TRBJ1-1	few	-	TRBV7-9	TGTGCCAGCAGCTTAGCGGCGGGACCACCCACTGAAGCTTTCTTT	CASSLAAGPPTEAFF
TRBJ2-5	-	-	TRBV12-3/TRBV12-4	TGTGCCAGCAGTTTACCATTTCGGGAGACCCAGTACTTC	CASSLPFRETQYF
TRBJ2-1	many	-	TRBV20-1	TGCAGTGCTAGAGGAGGGAGCGGACGCTCCTACAATGAGCAGTTCTTC	CSARGGSGRSYNEQFF
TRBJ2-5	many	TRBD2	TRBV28	TGTGCCAGCACCCAAAGTGGGCTAGCGGGGCAAGAGACCCAGTACTTC	CASTQSGLAGQETQYF
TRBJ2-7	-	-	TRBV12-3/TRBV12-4	TGTGCCAGCAGTTCCCCCGGGACCCACCCCTACGAGCAGTACTTC	CASSSPGTHPYEQYF
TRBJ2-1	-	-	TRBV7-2	TGTGCCAGCAGCCACGGGGTAGGCTACAATGAGCAGTTCTTC	CASSHGVGYNEQFF
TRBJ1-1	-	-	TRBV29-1	TGCAGCGTTGCTGGGCGGACGAACACTGAAGCTTTCTTT	CSVAGRTNTEAFF
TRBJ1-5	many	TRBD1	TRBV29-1	TGCAGCGTTGGGGGACAGGGCAATCAGCCCCAGCATTTT	CSVGGQGNQPQHF
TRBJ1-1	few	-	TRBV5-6	TGTGCCAGCAGCTGGGGGACCCTAATGAACACTGAAGCTTTCTTT	CASSWGTLMNTEAFF
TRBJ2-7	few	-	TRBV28	TGTGCCAGCAGTTTATTAACCTCTAGACTTGGGGAGCAGTACTTC	CASSLLTSRLGEQYF
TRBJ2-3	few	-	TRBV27	TGTGCCAGCAGTTTAGGGAGGCGGGCACCAGATACGCAGTATTTT	CASSLGRRAPDTQYF
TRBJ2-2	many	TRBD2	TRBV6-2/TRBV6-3	TGTGCCAGCAGTCGTCGACTAGCGGCGAACACCGGGGAGCTGTTTTTT	CASSRRLAANTGELFF
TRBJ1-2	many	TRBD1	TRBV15	TGTGCCACCAGCAGAGGGGGGACAGTGGGCTCCTACACCTTC	CATSRGGTVGSYTF
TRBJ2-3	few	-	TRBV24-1	TGTGCCACCAGTGATTTCGGGGGTAAGGAGGGAGATACGCAGTATTTT	CATSDFGGKEGDTQYF
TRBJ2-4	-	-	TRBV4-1	TGCGCCAGCAGCCAAGCCCCCAGGGAAAACATTCAGTACTTC	CASSQAPRENIQYF
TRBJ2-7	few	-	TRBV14	TGTGCCAGCAGCCAAGGTCTGGGCAGGGGCTACGAGCAGTACTTC	CASSQGLGRGYEQYF
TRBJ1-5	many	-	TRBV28	TGTGCCAGCAGCCCTGAGGGGCCAAATCAGCCCCAGCATTTT	CASSPEGPNQPQHF
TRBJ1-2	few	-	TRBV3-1	TGTGCCAGCAGCCAAGCCCGTCTCGGGGGTGACGGCTACACCTTC	CASSQARLGGDGYTF
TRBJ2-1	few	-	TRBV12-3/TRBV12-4	TGTGCCAGCAGTTTAGTTAGCCCGGTCGGTGAGCAGTTCTTC	CASSLVSPVGEQFF
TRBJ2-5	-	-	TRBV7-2	TGTGCCAGCAGCTTAGTCGACTGGCAGACCCAGTACTTC	CASSLVDWQTQYF
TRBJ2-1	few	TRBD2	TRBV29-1	TGCAGCGTTGAAGGGGCTAGCGGGAGGTCCTACAATGAGCAGTTCTTC	CSVEGASGRSYNEQFF
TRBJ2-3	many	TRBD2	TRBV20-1	TGCAGTGCTAGAGATGACAATAGCGGGGGGCCCTTGGGTACGCAGTATTTT	CSARDDNSGGPLGTQYF
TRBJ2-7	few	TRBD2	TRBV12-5	TGTGCTAGTGGTCCCGCCGGGACTAGTATCTACGAGCAGTACTTC	CASGPAGTSIYEQYF
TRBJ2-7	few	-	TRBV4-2	TGTGCCAGCAGTGACCTCTCCTACGAGCAGTACTTC	CASSDLSYEQYF
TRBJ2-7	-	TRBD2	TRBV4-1	TGCGCCAGCAGCCAAGATGGAACAGGACTAGTGGCCTACGAGCAGTACTTC	CASSQDGTGLVAYEQYF
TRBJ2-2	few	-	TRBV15	TGTGCCACCGGGGAGTCCGGGGAGCTGTTTTTT	CATGESGELFF
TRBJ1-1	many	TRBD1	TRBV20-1	TGCAGTGCTAGCAGGGGGGAAGCCACTGAAGCTTTCTTT	CSASRGEATEAFF
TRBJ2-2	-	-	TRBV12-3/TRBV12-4	TGTGCCAGCAGACCGGACACAAACACCGGGGAGCTGTTTTTT	CASRPDTNTGELFF
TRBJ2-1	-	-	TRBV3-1	TGTGCCAGCAGCCAACCGGGACTCCTCTGGGAGCAGTTCTTC	CASSQPGLLWEQFF
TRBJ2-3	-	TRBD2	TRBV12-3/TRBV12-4	TGTGCCAGCAATACCCAACTAGCGGGAGCAGCAGATACGCAGTATTTT	CASNTQLAGAADTQYF
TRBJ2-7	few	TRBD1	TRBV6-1	TGTCCCAGCAGTGTGTTGACAGGGGCCTACGAGCAGTACTTC	CPSSVLTGAYEQYF
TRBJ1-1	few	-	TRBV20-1	TGCAGTGCTAGTAAGCGTGCTGAAGCTTTCTTT	CSASKRAEAFF
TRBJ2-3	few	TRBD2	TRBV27	TGTGCCAGCAGTCCCCGGGGGGGTCCTCCGGATACGCAGTATTTT	CASSPRGGPPDTQYF
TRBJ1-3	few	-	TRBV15	TGTGCCACCAGCAGAGAGGGTTTCTCTGGAAACACCATATATTTT	CATSREGFSGNTIYF
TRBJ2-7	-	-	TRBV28	TGTGCCACCGCGTGGGGGGAAAACGAGCAGTACTTC	CATAWGENEQYF